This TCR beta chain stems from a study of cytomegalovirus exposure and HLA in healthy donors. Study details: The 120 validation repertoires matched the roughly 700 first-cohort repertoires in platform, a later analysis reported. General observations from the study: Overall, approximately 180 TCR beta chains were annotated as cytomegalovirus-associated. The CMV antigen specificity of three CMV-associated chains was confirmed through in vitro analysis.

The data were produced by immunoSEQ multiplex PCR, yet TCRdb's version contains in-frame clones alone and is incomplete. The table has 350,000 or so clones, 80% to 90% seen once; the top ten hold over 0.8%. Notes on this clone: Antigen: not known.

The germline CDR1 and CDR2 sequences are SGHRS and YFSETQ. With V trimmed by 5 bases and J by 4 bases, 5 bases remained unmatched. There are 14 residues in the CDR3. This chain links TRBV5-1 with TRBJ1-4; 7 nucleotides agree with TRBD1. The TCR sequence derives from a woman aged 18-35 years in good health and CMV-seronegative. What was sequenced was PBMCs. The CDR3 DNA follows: TGCGCCAGCAGTGGAGGGGGCGGTAATGAAAAACTGTTTTTT. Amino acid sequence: CASSGGGGNEKLFF.